The 15 T cell receptor beta chains below come from one sample, sequenced in a study of post-analysis software for immune sequencing data. Carried by the TCR beta cDNA libraries were unique molecular identifiers. TCRdb fed the PCR reads into MiXCR, producing one record per CDR3 protein. The sample lists roughly 180,000 distinct CDR3 sequences, roughly 30% occurring once. Study findings and constraints: TRBV segments more frequent in patients than in controls numbered a few and included TRBV5-6, TRBV5-1 and TRBV20-1.

Their antigen targets remain unknown. Material for sequencing was blood. These receptors were obtained from a girl between 5 and 17 years old with multiple sclerosis.

The sample holds many counts of this clonotype. The gene calls are TRBV28 and TRBJ2-7; D is uncertain. The germline V gene encodes CDR1 MDHEN and CDR2 SYDVKM. This CDR3 is 14 amino acids long. Deletions cut 0 bases from V and 4 bases from J, with 10 bases between. The CDR3 is CASSLWPKNYEQYF. The CDR3, as DNA: TGTGCCAGCAGTTTATGGCCTAAGAATTACGAGCAGTACTTC. Full variable domain (rest looked up from reference TRBV28 and TRBJ2-7): DVKVTQSSRYLVKRTGEKVFLECVQDMDHENMFWYRQDPGLGLRLIYFSYDVKMKEKGDIPEGYSVSREKKERFSLILESASTNQTSMYLCASSLWPKNYEQYFGPGTRLTVT.

This clonotype showed up many times. The rearrangement links TRBV29-1 to TRBJ2-5; D unclear. The CDR3 covers 13 residues. Looked up from germline, CDR1 is SQVTM and CDR2 is ANQGSEA. V lost 4 bases, J lost 1 base, and 10 bases lay in between. CDR3 DNA: TGCAGCGTTGCAGGCCTGCCCCAAGAGACCCAGTACTTC. The encoded protein is CSVAGLPQETQYF. Based on the CDR3 plus reference TRBV29-1 and TRBJ2-5, the full variable domain is SAVISQKPSRDICQRGTSLTIQCQVDSQVTMMFWYRQQPGQSLTLIATANQGSEATYESGFVIDKFPISRPNLTFSTLTVSNMSPEDSSIYLCSVAGLPQETQYFGPGTRLLVL.

This clonotype was counted between two and nine times. Here the CDR3 reads CASSSGQPNTEAFF. CDR3 DNA sequence: TGCGCCAGCAGCTCGGGACAGCCGAACACTGAAGCTTTCTTT. The chain recombines TRBV5-1 with TRBJ1-1, with TRBD1 identical over 7 bases. This CDR3 has 14 residues. V shed 3 bases, J shed 1 base, and the junction held 3 bases outside the gene matches. The V gene's germline CDR1 is SGHRS and CDR2 YFSETQ.

This clonotype turned up a few times. The chain couples TRBV12-3 or TRBV12-4 to TRBJ2-1, with D tentatively TRBD1 or TRBD2 (5 bases each). V was clipped by 6 bases and J by 5 bases, with 11 bases between them. CDR3 length: 13 amino acids. CDR3 sequence (DNA): TGTGCCAGCAGATTCAGGGACCACAATGAGCAGTTCTTC. The encoded protein is CASRFRDHNEQFF.

The rearrangement joins TRBV11-2 to TRBJ1-1; unclear D gene. The V gene lost 5 bases and the J gene lost 3 bases, with 19 bases spanning the gap. Germline-derived CDR1 and CDR2 are SGHAT and FQNNGV. The CDR3 is 16 amino acids. The CDR3 sequence: CASSQRAEQSDTEAFF. CDR3 sequence (DNA): TGTGCCAGCAGCCAGCGGGCGGAACAGAGCGACACTGAAGCTTTCTTT.

This chain uses TRBV10-3 with TRBJ1-1; 7 bases fit TRBD1. CDR1 ENHRY and CDR2 SYGVKD come from the germline V gene. J gave up 2 bases and V 5 bases, and 5 bases lay outside the gene matches. The CDR3 is made up of 14 amino acids. CDR3 nucleotide sequence: TGTGCCATCAGTCAAGAGGGGGCCAACACTGAAGCTTTCTTT. It translates to CAISQEGANTEAFF.

The J gene is TRBJ1-1, the V gene TRBV6-5; D is ambiguous. CDR3 size: 13 residues. V was trimmed by 2 bases and J by 1 base, leaving 5 bases between them. The germline V gene encodes CDR1 MNHEY and CDR2 SVGAGI. The CDR3 is CASSYEGNTEAFF. For the CDR3, the DNA is TGTGCCAGCAGTTACGAGGGGAACACTGAAGCTTTCTTT.

There are a few counts of this clonotype. The chain is built from TRBV12-3 or TRBV12-4 and TRBJ2-1, with D possibly being TRBD2 (5 bases). V was shortened by 8 bases and J by 5 bases, with 19 bases between the two germline ends. The CDR3 loop spans 15 amino acids. The CDR3: CASGRSGGYNNEQFF. The CDR3, as DNA: TGTGCCAGCGGTAGGAGCGGTGGATACAACAATGAGCAGTTCTTC.

This clonotype was seen repeatedly, ten times or more. This sequence joins TRBV20-1 and TRBJ2-7, with 8 bases that match TRBD2. Looked up from germline, CDR1 is DFQATT and CDR2 is SNEGSKA (reference sequence). V lost 6 bases to trimming and J lost 6 bases; unmatched junction nucleotides: 7. The CDR3 loop spans 12 amino acids. The DNA of the CDR3 is TGCAGTGCCGGGGGGGGTAAGGGCGAGCAGTACTTC. It specifies CSAGGGKGEQYF.

J is TRBJ1-6 and V is TRBV10-3; D is perhaps TRBD1 (5 bases). Trimming removed 3 bases from V and 8 bases from J, with 11 bases in between. CDR3 length: 14 residues. In germline, CDR1 is ENHRY, CDR2 SYGVKD. The DNA of the CDR3 is TGTGCCATCAGTGACAGGGCAGGCTATTCACCCCTCCACTTT. This encodes CAISDRAGYSPLHF.

The genes are TRBV12-3 or TRBV12-4 and TRBJ2-1; TRBD1 matches at 10 bases. The CDR3 has 15 residues. Trimming removed 6 bases from V and 4 bases from J; junction bases left unmatched: 6. The CDR3 DNA reads TGTGCCAGCAGCCGAGGACAGGGGGGTTACAATGAGCAGTTCTTC. As protein: CASSRGQGGYNEQFF.

Concerning this clonotype itself: An end of the junction does not agree with germline; a read error may underlie this. This chain links TRBV20-1 with TRBJ1-1; D is ambiguous. This CDR3 spans 11 amino acids. Germline V gene data show CDR1 as DFQATT and CDR2 as SNEGSKA (reference sequence). The CDR3 loop is CSAVRNAEAFF. CDR3 nucleotides: TGCAGTGCAGTCCGGAACGCTGAAGCTTTCTTT.

This clonotype was seen repeatedly, ten times or more. The chain joins TRBV12-3 or TRBV12-4 to TRBJ1-2; D remains ambiguous. Trimming took 7 bases from V and 4 from J, leaving 10 bases between them. The CDR3 is 12 residues long. The CDR3, as DNA: TGTGCCAGCACCAGAACCCCCTATGGCTACACCTTC. Protein sequence: CASTRTPYGYTF.

This clonotype has a count of ten or more. The rearrangement uses TRBV6-1 and TRBJ2-5, with TRBD1 as a possible D gene (5 bases). The length of the CDR3 is 13 residues. Germline V lookup: CDR1 MNHNS, CDR2 SASEGT. The V end was cut by 7 bases, the J end by 4 bases, with 13 bases between. The CDR3 reads CASNRARAETQYF. CDR3 coding DNA: TGTGCCAGCAACCGGGCCAGGGCAGAGACCCAGTACTTC.

This clonotype was counted only a few times. The chain uses TRBV20-1 and TRBJ2-1, with TRBD2 matching 11 bases. Germline trimming cut 0 bases from V and 0 bases from J; bases unmatched to any gene: 4. The germline gives CDR1 DFQATT, CDR2 SNEGSKA (reference sequence). This CDR3 has 17 residues. CDR3 region: CSARDATSGSSYNEQFF. The CDR3, as DNA: TGCAGTGCTAGAGATGCAACTAGCGGGAGCTCCTACAATGAGCAGTTCTTC.